Listed below are T cell receptor beta chains from one sample, sequenced in a study of T cell repertoires in cytomegalovirus infection. Which antigens these TCRs recognize remains unknown. TCRdb redid the calling of the reads with MiXCR, one entry per CDR3 protein. The repertoire has roughly 500,000 distinct CDR3 sequences, roughly 34% of them found once; the top ten carry 15% to 20%. Sequences were derived from cultured PBMCs, sampled from culture after CMV antigen stimulation. These receptors all come from a human donor in good health (CMV status not recorded). Some clones in this sample may be carry-over from other donors' samples. CDR3s include the opening cysteine and the closing phenylalanine or tryptophan. D genes are given only for firm matches. Where a row states a size, it is once, few, many or the class of an expanded clone; other rows omit it.

length: 17
V: TRBV9
size: NA
D: TRBD2
J: TRBJ2-1
CDR3: CASSVATGTSGANEQFF
DNA: TGTGCCAGCAGCGTAGCTACGGGGACTAGCGGGGCCAATGAGCAGTTCTTC

length: 17
V: TRBV7-2
size: NA
D: NA
J: TRBJ1-3
CDR3: CASSPGYGERGGNTIYF
DNA: TGTGCCAGCAGCCCGGGTTATGGGGAGCGAGGAGGAAACACCATATATTTT

length: 13
V: TRBV27
size: NA
D: NA
J: TRBJ1-2
CDR3: CASSLQRYYGYTF
DNA: TGTGCCAGCAGCCTCCAGCGATACTATGGCTACACCTTC

length: 15
V: TRBV18
size: once
D: NA
J: TRBJ2-6
CDR3: CASSPGFLGANVLTF
DNA: TGTGCCAGCTCACCGGGGTTCTTGGGGGCCAACGTCCTGACTTTC

length: 15
V: TRBV5-6
size: once
D: TRBD1
J: TRBJ2-2
CDR3: CASSFFDRDTGELFF
DNA: TGTGCCAGCAGCTTCTTTGACAGGGACACCGGGGAGCTGTTTTTT

length: 16
V: TRBV12-3/TRBV12-4
size: NA
D: TRBD2
J: TRBJ2-5
CDR3: CASSFRAGGWQETQYF
DNA: TGTGCCAGCAGTTTTAGGGCGGGAGGGTGGCAAGAGACCCAGTACTTC

length: 14
V: TRBV12-3/TRBV12-4
size: few
D: NA
J: TRBJ2-7
CDR3: CASSLELAVYEQYF
DNA: TGTGCCAGCAGTTTGGAACTAGCAGTTTACGAGCAGTACTTC

length: 12
V: TRBV7-2
size: NA
D: TRBD2
J: TRBJ2-7
CDR3: CASSLASGSTHF
DNA: TGTGCCAGCAGCTTAGCTAGCGGGAGTACACACTTC

length: 15
V: TRBV7-2
size: NA
D: NA
J: TRBJ2-2
CDR3: CASRDRGARTGELFF
DNA: TGTGCCAGTAGGGACCGGGGGGCGCGAACCGGGGAGCTGTTTTTT

length: 14
V: TRBV29-1
size: few
D: NA
J: TRBJ1-2
CDR3: CSVVGRNSGYGYTF
DNA: TGCAGCGTCGTTGGACGGAATTCGGGCTATGGCTACACCTTC

length: 14
V: TRBV5-6
size: NA
D: NA
J: TRBJ2-1
CDR3: CASSLVPADNEQFF
DNA: TGTGCCAGCAGCTTGGTTCCAGCGGACAATGAGCAGTTCTTC

length: 13
V: TRBV7-2
size: NA
D: NA
J: TRBJ2-5
CDR3: CASGDDSASTQYF
DNA: TGTGCCAGCGGAGATGACTCCGCCTCGACCCAGTACTTC

length: 16
V: TRBV6-6
size: NA
D: NA
J: TRBJ2-1
CDR3: CASSWSEPGLFNEQFF
DNA: TGTGCCAGCAGTTGGAGCGAACCAGGTTTATTTAATGAGCAGTTCTTC

length: 15
V: TRBV10-3
size: few
D: NA
J: TRBJ2-1
CDR3: CATQTGAGQSHEQFF
DNA: TGTGCCACCCAGACCGGAGCGGGACAGTCTCATGAGCAGTTCTTC